This TCR beta chain was profiled in a study of beta chain features in type 1 diabetes. Across the whole study: Sorted cells, about 98,000,000 in number, were examined across all samples. Points from the study as a whole: Patients with Type 1 diabetes showed moderately but significantly shorter TCRB CDR3s in all four CD4+ subsets. cDNA-based reads could over-represent cells with high TCR expression.

CDR1 and CDR2 (germline): SGHDT, YYEEEE. The CDR3 runs to 14 residues. Trimming took 4 bases from V and 5 from J, leaving 15 bases between them. Cells sorted by CD45RO/CCR7/CD25/CD127/CD95/CD27 comprised CD4+ naive, central memory, regulatory and stem cell-like memory cells. Purity exceeded 95% in all sorted populations. As for this clone: Its cognate antigen is unknown.

Expressed TCRB transcripts were sequenced after all isolated RNA was converted to cDNA. Data came from immunoSEQ multiplex PCR; TCRdb stores just in-frame clones and leaves some out. There are roughly 700,000 clones in the sample; over 10% occur only once, and 0.022% lies in the top ten. The origin of this receptor is a man between 18 and 29 years old with type 1 diabetes. The chain uses TRBV5-6 and TRBJ1-2, with D maybe TRBD1 (6 bases). Input material: naive CD4+ T cells from blood. The CDR3, as DNA: TGTGCCAGCAGCACGACCGGGACAACATATGGCTACACCTTC. The encoded protein is CASSTTGTTYGYTF.